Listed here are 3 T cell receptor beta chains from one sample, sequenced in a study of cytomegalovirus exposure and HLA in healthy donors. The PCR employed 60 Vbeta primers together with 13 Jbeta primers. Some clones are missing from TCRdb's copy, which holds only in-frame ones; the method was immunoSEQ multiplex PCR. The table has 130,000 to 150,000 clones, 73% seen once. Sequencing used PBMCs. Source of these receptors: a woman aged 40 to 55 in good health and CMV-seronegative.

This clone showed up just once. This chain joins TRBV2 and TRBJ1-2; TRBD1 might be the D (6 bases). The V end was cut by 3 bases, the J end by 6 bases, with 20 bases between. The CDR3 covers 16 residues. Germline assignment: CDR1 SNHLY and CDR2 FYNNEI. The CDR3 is CASSEGDTRAGHGYTF. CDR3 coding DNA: TGTGCCAGCAGTGAGGGGGACACGAGGGCAGGGCATGGCTACACCTTC. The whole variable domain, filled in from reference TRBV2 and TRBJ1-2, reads EPEVTQTPSHQVTQMGQEVILRCVPISNHLYFYWYRQILGQKVEFLVSFYNNEISEKSEIFDDQFSVERPDGSNFTLKIRSTKLEDSAMYFCASSEGDTRAGHGYTFGSGTRLTVV.

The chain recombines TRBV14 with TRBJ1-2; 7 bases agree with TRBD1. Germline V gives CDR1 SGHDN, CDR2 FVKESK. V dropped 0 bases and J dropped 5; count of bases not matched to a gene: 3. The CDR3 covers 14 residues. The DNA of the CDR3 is TGTGCCAGCAGCCAAGAACAGGGGATTTATGGCTACACCTTC. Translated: CASSQEQGIYGYTF.

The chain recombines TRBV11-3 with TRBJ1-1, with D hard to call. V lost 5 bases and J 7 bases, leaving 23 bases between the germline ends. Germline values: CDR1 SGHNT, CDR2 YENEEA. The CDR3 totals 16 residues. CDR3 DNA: TGTGCCAGCAGCACAAAAGATTCTCTACTAGCGCGTGAAGCTTTCTTT. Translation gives CASSTKDSLLAREAFF.